Shown below are 27 T cell receptor beta chains from a single sample sequenced in a study of blood T cell repertoires in COVID-19. Clones were sequenced by immunoSEQ multiplex PCR, and TCRdb holds only the in-frame ones, with some missing. This sample has 150,000 or so clones, with roughly four fifths found just once. Specimen: peripheral blood. These receptors originate from an elderly woman with acute or convalescent COVID-19.

This chain connects TRBV9 to TRBJ1-4, with a tentative D call TRBD1 (5 bases). The CDR3 covers 15 residues. Germline assignment: CDR1 SGDLS and CDR2 YYNGEE. The V end was cut by 2 bases, the J end by 8 bases, with 16 bases between. The CDR3 loop reads CASSVTDNIGEKLFF. Here the CDR3 DNA reads TGTGCCAGCAGCGTGACAGATAATATAGGGGAAAAACTGTTTTTT.

This chain links TRBV30 with TRBJ1-3, with D perhaps matching TRBD1 (5 bases). The CDR3 has 18 residues. Looked up from germline, CDR1 is GTSNPN and CDR2 is SVGIG (reference sequence). Deletions cut 3 bases from V and 0 bases from J, with 21 bases between. The CDR3 sequence is CAWRIAGLPLYSGNTIYF. In DNA form, the CDR3 reads TGTGCCTGGAGGATAGCAGGGCTACCACTTTACTCTGGAAACACCATATATTTT.

About this clone itself: Additional DNA sequences in this sample encode the identical CDR3. The V and J genes are TRBV18 and TRBJ2-5; tentative D call: TRBD1 (5 bases). Germline V gives CDR1 KGHSH, CDR2 LQKENI. Trimming stripped 3 bases from V and 1 base from J, with 6 bases between. The CDR3 covers 13 residues. The CDR3 here is CASSPGLQETQYF. CDR3 nucleotide sequence: TGTGCCAGCTCACCGGGGCTCCAAGAGACCCAGTACTTC.

The chain joins TRBV3-1 (or the pseudogene TRBV3-2) to TRBJ1-6; D gene uncertain. The CDR3 totals 14 residues. Germline CDR1 reads LGHDT; CDR2 reads YNNKEL (reference sequence). Trimming took 0 bases from V and 12 from J, leaving 12 bases between them. This CDR3 reads CASSQERGAKPLHF. The CDR3 region has the DNA TGTGCCAGCAGCCAAGAGCGAGGAGCTAAACCCCTCCACTTT.

This chain joins TRBV27 and TRBJ1-1; weak D call: TRBD1 (6 bases). The V gene's germline CDR1 is MNHEY and CDR2 SMNVEV (reference sequence). The CDR3 covers 14 residues. The V end lost 0 bases, the J end lost 12 bases, and 17 bases lay between the germline ends. The CDR3 sequence: CASSLSRDNESTFF. CDR3 DNA: TGTGCCAGCAGTTTATCCCGGGACAATGAGTCAACTTTCTTT.

The chain recombines TRBV19 with TRBJ1-1, with TRBD1 matching over 7 bases. Losses at the gene ends were 5 bases for V and 1 base for J; bases not matched to a gene: 7. The CDR3 has 15 amino acids. CDR1 is LNHDA, CDR2 SQIVND, per germline (reference sequence). In DNA, the CDR3 is TGTGCCAGTAGTCATCGGGACAGCGAGAACACTGAAGCTTTCTTT. Protein product: CASSHRDSENTEAFF.

CDR3 in DNA: TGTGCCAGCTCCCGGGATTCTCGCTACGAGCAGTACTTC. Amino acids: CASSRDSRYEQYF. The V call is TRBV5-6, the J call TRBJ2-7; D is perhaps TRBD2 (5 bases). The CDR3 loop spans 13 amino acids. V was cut by 7 bases and J by 3 bases, with 14 bases left in between. CDR1 SGHDT and CDR2 YYEEEE come from the germline V gene.

The V gene is TRBV6-5, the J gene TRBJ2-5; maybe TRBD2 (6 bases). The CDR3 consists of 16 residues. Trimming took 0 bases from V and 5 from J, leaving 16 bases between them. From germline, CDR1 is MNHEY and CDR2 SVGAGI. CDR3 sequence (DNA): TGTGCCAGCAGTTACTCGAGTACAGGAGGGTGGGAGACCCAGTACTTC. Protein: CASSYSSTGGWETQYF.

This clone was recorded once. V and J are TRBV7-8 and TRBJ1-5; the D gene is possibly TRBD1 (6 bases). Deletions cut 5 bases from V and 7 bases from J, with 21 bases between. CDR3 length: 16 amino acids. The germline gives CDR1 SGHVS, CDR2 FQNEAQ. The CDR3 DNA is TGTGCCAGCAGCCGCCAGCGAACAGGGCGGGGGCAGCCCCAGCATTTT. This sequence encodes CASSRQRTGRGQPQHF.

The chain employs TRBV6-2 or TRBV6-3 and TRBJ2-1, with 7 positions matching TRBD2. CDR1 MNHEY and CDR2 SVGEGT come from the germline V gene. This CDR3 is 15 amino acids long. J gave up 2 bases and V 5 bases, and 6 bases lay outside the gene matches. The CDR3 spells CASSQPGGPYNEQFF. In DNA, the CDR3 is TGTGCCAGCAGTCAGCCGGGAGGCCCCTACAATGAGCAGTTCTTC.

In this sample, this clone turned up a few times. The chain is built from TRBV11-2 and TRBJ1-2; 10 bases are a match to TRBD1. Trimming took 5 bases from V and 7 from J; bases not matched to a gene: 4. CDR3 length: 13 amino acids. CDR1 and CDR2 (germline): SGHAT, FQNNGV. CDR3 sequence: CASSPDRGPGYTF. The CDR3 DNA reads TGTGCCAGCAGCCCAGACAGGGGGCCTGGCTACACCTTC.

This rearrangement joins TRBV3-1 (or the pseudogene TRBV3-2) to TRBJ2-5; 14 bases are shared with TRBD2. J gave up 1 base and V 4 bases, and 2 bases lay outside the gene matches. CDR1 and CDR2 (germline): LGHDT, YNNKEL (reference sequence). CDR3 length equals 16 residues. CDR3 in amino acids: CASSPGLAGGQETQYF. In DNA form, the CDR3 reads TGTGCCAGCAGCCCAGGACTAGCGGGAGGCCAAGAGACCCAGTACTTC.

The rearrangement uses TRBV7-2 and TRBJ1-3, with no clear D. V was clipped by 3 bases and J by 9 bases, with 12 bases between them. In germline, CDR1 is SGHTA, CDR2 FQGNSA. The CDR3 is made up of 13 amino acids. The CDR3 spells CASSLIEGVTIYF. In DNA, the CDR3 is TGTGCCAGCAGCTTGATAGAGGGAGTCACCATATATTTT.

The chain combines TRBV5-6 with TRBJ2-1; TRBD2 matches at 10 bases. Per the germline V gene, CDR1 is SGHDT and CDR2 is YYEEEE. The CDR3 has 16 residues. Trimming cost V 6 bases and J 7 bases; bases outside gene matches: 13. The CDR3 DNA reads as TGTGCCAGCACCATCCTAGCGGGAGCACCCGAGAATGAGCAGTTCTTC. Protein product: CASTILAGAPENEQFF.

This chain links TRBV29-1 with TRBJ1-2; the D gene is possibly TRBD1 (6 bases). Per germline, CDR1 SQVTM and CDR2 ANQGSEA. This CDR3 comprises 13 residues. The CDR3 loop is CSFTGRANYGYTF. The CDR3 DNA is TGCAGTTTTACAGGGAGAGCTAACTATGGCTACACCTTC.

V gene TRBV3-1 (or the pseudogene TRBV3-2) combines with J gene TRBJ2-1, with TRBD2 matching over 11 bases. This CDR3 is 14 amino acids long. After removal of 6 bases from V and 8 bases from J, the junction contained 6 bases not matched to a gene. CDR1 is LGHDT, CDR2 YNNKEL, per germline (reference sequence). CDR3 in amino acids: CASRQSSGRYEQFF. The CDR3, as DNA: TGTGCCAGCAGGCAATCTAGCGGGAGGTATGAGCAGTTCTTC.

V is TRBV2 and J is TRBJ2-2; TRBD2 matches at 9 bases. Trimming removed 2 bases from V and 7 bases from J; junction bases left unmatched: 2. The germline V gene encodes CDR1 SNHLY and CDR2 FYNNEI. The CDR3 consists of 14 residues. The CDR3 DNA follows: TGTGCCAGCAGTGAAATAGCGGGAGTCGGGGAGCTGTTTTTT. This encodes CASSEIAGVGELFF. The complete variable domain, with remaining parts taken from reference TRBV2 and TRBJ2-2, reads EPEVTQTPSHQVTQMGQEVILRCVPISNHLYFYWYRQILGQKVEFLVSFYNNEISEKSEIFDDQFSVERPDGSNFTLKIRSTKLEDSAMYFCASSEIAGVGELFFGEGSRLTVL.

The V gene is TRBV29-1, the J gene TRBJ2-5; TRBD1 matches at 7 bases. The V segment lost 2 bases and the J segment 6 bases; nucleotides outside the gene matches: 9. Germline CDR1 reads SQVTM; CDR2 reads ANQGSEA. This CDR3 is built from 14 residues. CDR3 loop: CSVESSTGTKTQYF. CDR3 sequence (DNA): TGCAGCGTTGAATCCTCGACAGGGACAAAGACCCAGTACTTC.

The V gene is TRBV7-9, the J gene TRBJ1-5; 7 bases are shared with TRBD1. The CDR3 spans 15 residues. Germline V gene sequence: CDR1 SEHNR, CDR2 FQNEAQ (reference sequence). The V gene end was trimmed by 6 bases and the J gene end by 3 bases; junction bases not matched to a gene: 8. CDR3 amino acids: CASSLRGQVNQPQHF. As DNA, the CDR3 is TGTGCCAGCAGTCTCCGTGGACAGGTCAATCAGCCCCAGCATTTT. Full variable domain (outside the CDR3, taken from reference TRBV7-9 and TRBJ1-5): DTGVSQNPRHKITKRGQNVTFRCDPISEHNRLYWYRQTLGQGPEFLTYFQNEAQLEKSRLLSDRFSAERPKGSFSTLEIQRTEQGDSAMYLCASSLRGQVNQPQHFGDGTRLSIL.

This rearrangement joins TRBV11-2 to TRBJ2-1; TRBD2 matches at 7 bases. This CDR3 is 13 amino acids long. CDR1 is SGHAT and CDR2 is FQNNGV in the germline V gene. V lost 1 base, J lost 10 bases, and 4 bases stayed unmatched. CDR3 protein: CASSLAERGEQFF. DNA for the CDR3: TGTGCCAGCAGCTTAGCCGAGCGGGGAGAGCAGTTCTTC.

The chain links TRBV18 to TRBJ1-2; 10 positions match TRBD1. The CDR3 totals 15 residues. Germline lookup yields CDR1 KGHSH and CDR2 LQKENI. The V segment lost 2 bases and the J segment 4 bases; nucleotides outside the gene matches: 4. Here the CDR3 DNA reads TGTGCCAGCTCACCAGGGACAGGGGCCATCTATGGCTACACCTTC. Its protein product is CASSPGTGAIYGYTF.

The rearrangement joins TRBV6-6 to TRBJ1-3, with D perhaps TRBD1 (6 bases). This CDR3 spans 15 amino acids. Germline values: CDR1 MNHNY, CDR2 SVGAGI (reference sequence). V was cut by 2 bases and J by 7 bases, with 15 bases left in between. CDR3 residues: CASSYGGGVGNTIYF. The CDR3 DNA sequence: TGTGCCAGCAGTTACGGAGGGGGGGTCGGGAACACCATATATTTT.

The chain carries TRBV14 and TRBJ2-1; D is possibly TRBD2 (6 bases). Germline-derived CDR1 and CDR2 are SGHDN and FVKESK. The CDR3 is 17 amino acids. V lost 1 base to trimming and J lost 9 bases, with 22 bases between them. The CDR3 DNA reads as TGTGCCAGCAGCCAAGCTTTTAGCGGCCGAAACAGAGGTGAGCAGTTCTTC. It yields the protein CASSQAFSGRNRGEQFF.

The chain has TRBV6-6 and TRBJ1-4; D may be TRBD1 (6 bases). Trimming stripped 2 bases from V and 8 bases from J, with 12 bases between. This CDR3 comprises 14 residues. Per the germline V gene, CDR1 is MNHNY and CDR2 is SVGAGI (reference sequence). Here the CDR3 DNA reads TGTGCCAGCAGTTACCAAACAGGGACCGAAAAACTGTTTTTT. Translation gives CASSYQTGTEKLFF.

The chain uses TRBV7-9 and TRBJ1-3, with TRBD1 matching over 8 bases. Germline CDR1 is SEHNR and CDR2 is FQNEAQ (reference sequence). The CDR3 totals 16 residues. J lost 0 bases, V lost 5 bases, and 6 bases had no gene match. CDR3 in amino acids: CASSRGQGGSGNTIYF. The CDR3 DNA follows: TGTGCCAGCAGCCGAGGACAGGGTGGCTCTGGAAACACCATATATTTT.

V is TRBV5-4 and J is TRBJ2-7, with 11 bases aligning to TRBD1. This CDR3 is 18 amino acids long. Losses at the gene ends were 4 bases for V and 5 bases for J; bases not matched to a gene: 17. The germline V gene has CDR1 SGHNT and CDR2 YYREEE (reference sequence). CDR3 bases: TGTGCCAGCAGCGTAAAGAGGACAGGGGGCGCTTTGGGCCACGAGCAGTACTTC. Amino acid sequence: CASSVKRTGGALGHEQYF.

The chain has TRBV19 and TRBJ2-2, with D tentatively TRBD2 (6 bases). V was clipped by 5 bases and J by 5 bases, with 18 bases between them. The germline V gene encodes CDR1 LNHDA and CDR2 SQIVND (reference sequence). CDR3 length: 16 residues. CDR3 in DNA: TGTGCCAGTAGTCCCCTCGAGGGAGGTGGTACCGGGGAGCTGTTTTTT. It codes for CASSPLEGGGTGELFF.